This T cell receptor (beta chain) was captured in a study of T cells in localized non-small cell lung cancer. Overall study results and limits: Median detection of top 100 tumor clones in adjacent lung was 57 clones.

V dropped 4 bases and J dropped 2 bases, with 9 bases sitting between them. The CDR3 is made up of 13 amino acids. Germline V gene sequence: CDR1 MNHEY, CDR2 SMNVEV (reference sequence). The data were produced by immunoSEQ multiplex PCR, yet TCRdb's version contains in-frame clones alone and is incomplete. The data hold about 18,000 clones, with over 80% observed a single time. This clone was recorded a few times. Its antigen is as yet unknown. This specimen was peripheral blood, taken before any cancer treatment. J is TRBJ2-7 and V is TRBV27; TRBD2 might be the D (6 bases). This TCR derives from a female donor over 55 with stage I lung adenocarcinoma. CDR3 sequence: CASSSGGTYEQYF. The CDR3 DNA reads as TGTGCCAGCAGTTCTGGGGGGACCTACGAGCAGTACTTC.